These 13 T cell receptor beta chains were all obtained from the same sample, sequenced in a study of cytomegalovirus exposure and HLA in healthy donors. PCR involved 60 Vbeta and 13 Jbeta primers. TCRdb's table, derived via immunoSEQ multiplex PCR, lists solely in-frame clones and lacks some. The sample consists of about 160,000 clones, roughly 82% of them appearing once. Sequencing was carried out using PBMCs. Receptors originate from a woman aged 45 to 65 in good health and CMV-seropositive.

V usage is TRBV6-5 and J usage is TRBJ1-2, with 7 bases aligning to TRBD1. The germline V gene has CDR1 MNHEY and CDR2 SVGAGI. J lost 8 bases, V lost 2 bases, and 5 bases had no gene match. The CDR3 runs 13 residues. The chain's CDR3 is CASSYQAGGGYTF. The CDR3 bases are TGTGCCAGCAGTTACCAGGCAGGGGGAGGCTACACCTTC.

The chain has TRBV7-3 and TRBJ1-1; 8 nucleotides match TRBD1. Germline assignment: CDR1 SGHTA and CDR2 FQGTGA. This CDR3 is built from 16 residues. J lost 0 bases, V lost 5 bases, and 8 bases had no gene match. The CDR3 bases are TGTGCCAGCAGCCCGGACAGGGTGGGTCTGAACACTGAAGCTTTCTTT. Its translation is CASSPDRVGLNTEAFF.

This clone appeared a few times. The J gene is TRBJ2-6, the V gene TRBV7-3; tentatively, D is TRBD1 (5 bases). Germline V lookup: CDR1 SGHTA, CDR2 FQGTGA. The V and J ends lost 5 bases and 4 bases respectively, with 15 bases between them. The CDR3 contains 16 residues. CDR3 bases: TGTGCCAGCAGCACAAAAAGGGGTTGGGGGGCCAACGTCCTGACTTTC. Protein: CASSTKRGWGANVLTF.

The V call is TRBV25-1, the J call TRBJ2-7, with TRBD2 as a possible D gene (6 bases). Germline loops: CDR1 MGHDK, CDR2 SYGVNS. Trimming stripped 5 bases from V and 0 bases from J, with 8 bases between. This CDR3 contains 13 residues. The chain's CDR3 is CASSWRGSYEQYF. The CDR3 DNA reads TGTGCCAGCAGTTGGCGGGGCTCCTACGAGCAGTACTTC.

The rearrangement links TRBV7-3 to TRBJ1-1; D not resolved. Germline values: CDR1 SGHTA, CDR2 FQGTGA. V was pared by 3 bases and J by 0 bases, with 5 bases between. The CDR3 is 13 residues long. The CDR3 spells CASSFAVNTEAFF. The CDR3 DNA reads as TGTGCCAGCAGCTTCGCAGTGAACACTGAAGCTTTCTTT.

The J gene is TRBJ2-7, the V gene TRBV9, with no clear D. With 1 base removed from V and 7 bases from J, the gap between germline ends came to 15 bases. This CDR3 is 14 amino acids long. Looked up from germline, CDR1 is SGDLS and CDR2 is YYNGEE. The CDR3 region has the DNA TGTGCCAGCAGCGTAAACCTGCCCCCTAAAGAGCAGTACTTC. Protein product: CASSVNLPPKEQYF.

The gene calls are TRBV29-1 and TRBJ1-5; D uncertain. The CDR3 contains 13 residues. V lost 4 bases to trimming and J lost 4 bases, with 11 bases between them. The V gene's germline CDR1 is SQVTM and CDR2 ANQGSEA. This CDR3 is CSVVDGKNQPQHF. DNA for the CDR3: TGCAGCGTTGTAGACGGGAAAAATCAGCCCCAGCATTTT.

J is TRBJ1-1 and V is TRBV6-1, with 7 bases matching TRBD1. Per germline, CDR1 MNHNS and CDR2 SASEGT. This CDR3 comprises 13 residues. The V segment lost 8 bases and the J segment 0 bases; nucleotides outside the gene matches: 3. CDR3 sequence reads: CASRDSVNTEAFF. DNA of the CDR3: TGTGCCAGCCGGGACAGCGTGAACACTGAAGCTTTCTTT.

The chain has TRBV5-1 and TRBJ1-1, with D perhaps TRBD1 (5 bases). The CDR3 sequence is 15 residues long. Germline CDR1 SGHRS, CDR2 YFSETQ. V shed 4 bases and J shed 3 bases, with 16 bases lying between them. CDR3 loop: CASSPAEGPDTEAFF. The CDR3 bases are TGCGCCAGCAGCCCCGCGGAGGGGCCGGACACTGAAGCTTTCTTT.

V gene TRBV20-1 combines with J gene TRBJ2-4; 7 bases are shared with TRBD1. The CDR3 has 11 residues. Trimming took 7 bases from V and 6 from J; bases not matched to a gene: 3. Germline values: CDR1 DFQATT, CDR2 SNEGSKA (reference sequence). Written as DNA, the CDR3 is TGCAGTGTCCGGGACAGAAACATTCAGTACTTC. This codes for CSVRDRNIQYF.

Concerning this clone: This specimen includes other DNA sequences encoding the same CDR3. This chain connects TRBV27 to TRBJ1-1, with D unclear. Germline V lookup: CDR1 MNHEY, CDR2 SMNVEV (reference sequence). The CDR3 has 14 residues. V lost 0 bases and J 5 bases, leaving 10 bases between the germline ends. As DNA, the CDR3 is TGTGCCAGCAGTTTATCGGGCGGGGTTACTGAAGCTTTCTTT. It translates to CASSLSGGVTEAFF.

The genes are TRBV6-1 and TRBJ1-5; TRBD1 aligns across 8 bases. Germline CDR1 is MNHNS and CDR2 is SASEGT. V lost 8 bases and J lost 4; bases outside the gene matches: 10. The CDR3 sequence is 15 residues long. The CDR3 reads CASGDRQGRNQPQHF. The CDR3, as DNA: TGTGCCAGCGGAGACCGACAGGGGAGGAATCAGCCCCAGCATTTT.

The rearrangement joins TRBV10-2 to TRBJ1-2; 7 bases agree with TRBD1. V dropped 6 bases and J dropped 3; count of bases not matched to a gene: 4. The CDR3 loop spans 13 amino acids. The V gene's germline CDR1 is WSHSY and CDR2 SAAADI. Written as DNA, the CDR3 is TGCGCCAGCAGCGACGGACAGGACTATGGCTACACCTTC. This gives the protein CASSDGQDYGYTF.